This T cell receptor (beta chain) was sequenced in a study of cytomegalovirus exposure and HLA in healthy donors. Study conclusions and caveats: CMV serostatus was the sole immune exposure information available. The study flagged 150 to 200 TCR beta chains as cytomegalovirus-associated. TCR beta sequences reportedly predicted most subjects' HLA-A and HLA-B alleles accurately. Presence/absence analyses assumed roughly uniform sequencing depth across donors, which may not hold.

Note on this clone: Its antigen remains unidentified.

The PCR made use of 60 Vbeta and 13 Jbeta primers. Sequencing used immunoSEQ multiplex PCR; TCRdb keeps in-frame clones, though not all of them. This sample has about 180,000 clones; approximately 80% occur once, and the top ten carry around 1.4%. This TCR derives from a girl aged 10-17 years in good health and CMV-seropositive. The sample consisted of PBMCs.

CDR3 in DNA: TGTGCCTGGGGATCGTTGGGAACATCCGGGACAGGGTGGTACGAGCAGTACTTC. It yields the protein CAWGSLGTSGTGWYEQYF. The chain is built from TRBV30 and TRBJ2-7; 9 bases are shared with TRBD1. The CDR3 has 18 amino acids. CDR1 GTSNPN and CDR2 SVGIG come from the germline V gene (reference sequence). Trimming removed 5 bases from V and 4 bases from J; junction bases left unmatched: 21.